These T cell receptor beta chains were read from a single sample in a study of shared clonotypes between healthy human individuals. The assay was immunoSEQ multiplex PCR, and TCRdb's table has in-frame clones only and misses some. The sample holds 1.4 million or so clones; just under 99% are singletons and the top ten take 0.3% to 0.45%. The material sequenced was naive CD4+ T cells sorted from blood. All receptors come from a man between 25 and 39 years old in good health. Both conserved end residues are trimmed from each CDR3. Fields, in order: CDR3 length, V gene, J gene, CDR3 protein.

12	TRBV6-6	TRBJ2-3	ASRPLVSTDTQY
11	TRBV25-1	TRBJ2-2	ASTSGATGELF
13	TRBV11-2	TRBJ2-1	ASSFWGGSLDEQF
13	TRBV4-2	TRBJ2-7	ASSHTHRDSYEQY
12	TRBV9	TRBJ2-1	ASSVLGDTYEQF
13	TRBV5-1	TRBJ2-1	ASSLFGGRAPEQF
16	TRBV7-9	TRBJ1-1	ASGKAGGQSLLNTEAF
14	TRBV9	TRBJ2-1	ASSVELGAHYNEQF
19	TRBV28	TRBJ2-7	ASSPSGPSWVWRGKSYEQY
13	TRBV15	TRBJ2-2	ATSRQRTNTGELF
12	TRBV18	TRBJ1-5	ASSLDRGNQPQH
16	TRBV7-8	TRBJ2-7	ASSLSLRTSGGSYEQY
16	TRBV10-1	TRBJ2-2	ASGLWTSGRRNTGELF
12	TRBV27	TRBJ1-1	ASSFGRGDTEAF
12	TRBV7-9	TRBJ2-3	ASSLLSRTDTQY
11	TRBV29-1	TRBJ2-5	SVGLLAAETQY
12	TRBV28	TRBJ1-2	ASSSGPLLSGYT
12	TRBV15	TRBJ2-7	ATSRGLAPYEQY
12	TRBV18	TRBJ1-1	ASSGQGVGTEAF
14	TRBV28	TRBJ2-3	ASSLSYSGKTDTQY
14	TRBV6-5	TRBJ2-1	ASSYPTGGGYNEQF
16	TRBV28	TRBJ2-1	ASSRTPGLAGGLNEQF
14	TRBV7-9	TRBJ2-1	ASSPPTGSAKGEQF
13	TRBV5-1	TRBJ2-1	ASSLVGGTLNEQF
12	TRBV9	TRBJ2-1	ASNPSGMNNEQF
11	TRBV29-1	TRBJ2-1	SVEGSGRQEQF
18	TRBV6-1	TRBJ2-7	ASSEGGSGTSGRGPDEQY
12	TRBV10-2	TRBJ2-2	ASRSTGNTGELF